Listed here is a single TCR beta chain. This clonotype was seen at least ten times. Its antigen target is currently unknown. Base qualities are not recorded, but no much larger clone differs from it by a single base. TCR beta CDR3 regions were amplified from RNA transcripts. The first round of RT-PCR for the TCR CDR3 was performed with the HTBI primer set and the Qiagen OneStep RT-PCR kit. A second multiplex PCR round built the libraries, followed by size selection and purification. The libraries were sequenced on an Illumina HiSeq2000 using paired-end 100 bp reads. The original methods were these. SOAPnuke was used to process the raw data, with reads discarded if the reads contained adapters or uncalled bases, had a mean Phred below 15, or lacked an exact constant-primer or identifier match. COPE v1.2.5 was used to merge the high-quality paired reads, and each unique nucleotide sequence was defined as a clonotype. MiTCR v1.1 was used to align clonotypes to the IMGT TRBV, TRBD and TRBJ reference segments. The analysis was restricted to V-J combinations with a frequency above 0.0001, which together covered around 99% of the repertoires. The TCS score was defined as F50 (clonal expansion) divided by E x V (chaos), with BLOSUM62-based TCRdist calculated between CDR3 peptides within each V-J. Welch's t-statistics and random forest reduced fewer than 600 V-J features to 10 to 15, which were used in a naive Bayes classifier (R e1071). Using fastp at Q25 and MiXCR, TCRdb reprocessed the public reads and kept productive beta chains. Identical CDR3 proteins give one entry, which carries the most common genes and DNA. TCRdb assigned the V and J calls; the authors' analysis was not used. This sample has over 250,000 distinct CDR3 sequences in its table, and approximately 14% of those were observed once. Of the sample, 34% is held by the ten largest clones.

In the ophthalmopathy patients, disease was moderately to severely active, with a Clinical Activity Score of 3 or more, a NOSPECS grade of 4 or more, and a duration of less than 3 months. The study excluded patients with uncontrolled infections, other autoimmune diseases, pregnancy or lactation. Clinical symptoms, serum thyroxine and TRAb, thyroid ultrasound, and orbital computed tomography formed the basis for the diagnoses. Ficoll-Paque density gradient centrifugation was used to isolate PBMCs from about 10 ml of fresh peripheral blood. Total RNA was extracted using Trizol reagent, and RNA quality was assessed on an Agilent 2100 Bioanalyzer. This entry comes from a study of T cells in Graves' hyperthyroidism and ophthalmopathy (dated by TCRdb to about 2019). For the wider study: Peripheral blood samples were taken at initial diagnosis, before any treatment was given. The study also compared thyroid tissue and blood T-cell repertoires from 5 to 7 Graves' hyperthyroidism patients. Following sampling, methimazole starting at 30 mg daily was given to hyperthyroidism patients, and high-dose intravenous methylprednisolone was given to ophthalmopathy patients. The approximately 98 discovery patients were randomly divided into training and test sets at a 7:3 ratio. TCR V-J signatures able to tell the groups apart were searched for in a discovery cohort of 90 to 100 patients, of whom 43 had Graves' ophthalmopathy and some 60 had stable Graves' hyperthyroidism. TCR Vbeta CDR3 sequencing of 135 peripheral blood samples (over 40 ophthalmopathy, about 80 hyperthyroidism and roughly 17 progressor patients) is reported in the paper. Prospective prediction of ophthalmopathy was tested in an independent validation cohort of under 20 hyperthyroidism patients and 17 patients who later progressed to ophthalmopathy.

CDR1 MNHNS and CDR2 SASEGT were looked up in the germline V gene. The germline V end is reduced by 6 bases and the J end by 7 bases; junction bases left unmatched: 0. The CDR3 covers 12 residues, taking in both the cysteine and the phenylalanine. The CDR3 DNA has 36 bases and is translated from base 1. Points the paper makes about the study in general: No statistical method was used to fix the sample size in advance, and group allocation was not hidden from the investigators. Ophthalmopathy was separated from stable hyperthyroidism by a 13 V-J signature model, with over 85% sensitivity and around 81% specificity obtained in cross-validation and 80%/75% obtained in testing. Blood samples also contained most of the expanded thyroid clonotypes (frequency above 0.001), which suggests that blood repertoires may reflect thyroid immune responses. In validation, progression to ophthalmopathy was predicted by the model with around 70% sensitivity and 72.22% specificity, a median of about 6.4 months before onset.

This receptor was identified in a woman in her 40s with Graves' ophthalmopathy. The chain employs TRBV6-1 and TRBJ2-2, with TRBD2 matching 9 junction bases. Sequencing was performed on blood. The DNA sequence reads TGTGCCAGCAGACTAGCGGGCGGGGAGCTGTTTTTT. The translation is CASRLAGGELFF.